These 18 T cell receptor beta chains were all obtained from the same sample, sequenced in a study of shared T cell receptors in the human thymus. TCRdb keeps only in-frame clones here, not all; method: immunoSEQ multiplex PCR. The repertoire has 640,000 or so clones, more than 75% of them found once; the top ten carry 0.009% to 0.0095%. The same data also contributed to another study, on human thymus T cells.

Sequencing was performed on thymocytes. Receptors originate from a boy under two years old with a congenital heart defect.

This sequence joins TRBV4-3 and TRBJ2-1, with TRBD2 matching 14 bases. From germline, CDR1 is LGHNA and CDR2 YSLEER. The CDR3 contains 18 residues. Losses at the gene ends were 3 bases for V and 1 base for J; bases not matched to a gene: 5. CDR3 amino acids: CASSQGTSGRRSYNEQFF. Written as DNA, the CDR3 is TGCGCCAGCAGCCAGGGGACTAGCGGGAGAAGGTCCTACAATGAGCAGTTCTTC.

The gene calls are TRBV29-1 and TRBJ2-1; TRBD2 agrees at 9 bases. Germline CDR1 is SQVTM and CDR2 is ANQGSEA. CDR3 length: 17 amino acids. Losses at the gene ends were 1 base for V and 11 bases for J; bases not matched to a gene: 18. CDR3 in amino acids: CSVEVKAASGTSTQQFF. The CDR3 DNA is TGCAGCGTTGAAGTTAAAGCGGCTAGCGGGACGAGTACGCAGCAGTTCTTC.

This sequence joins TRBV7-6 and TRBJ1-5, with D perhaps TRBD1 (5 bases). Germline assignment: CDR1 SGHVS and CDR2 FNYEAQ. Trimming cost V 6 bases and J 3 bases, with 21 bases left between them. The CDR3 is made up of 17 amino acids. The CDR3 loop is CASSPALQGSPNQPQHF. DNA for the CDR3: TGTGCCAGCAGTCCAGCCCTCCAGGGATCTCCCAATCAGCCCCAGCATTTT.

J is TRBJ1-2 and V is TRBV18; weak D call: TRBD1 (6 bases). Trimming shortened V by 3 bases and J by 4 bases, and 18 bases separated the two germline ends. Germline V gives CDR1 KGHSH, CDR2 LQKENI. This CDR3 contains 16 residues. In nucleotides, the CDR3 is TGTGCCAGCTCACCGTCTCAACAGGGCTTCATCTATGGCTACACCTTC. This gives the protein CASSPSQQGFIYGYTF.

In its sample, this clone was seen a few times. The genes are TRBV27 and TRBJ2-7; 7 nucleotides align to TRBD2. V was clipped by 3 bases and J by 1 base; unmatched bases: 0. The germline gives CDR1 MNHEY, CDR2 SMNVEV (reference sequence). The CDR3 has 13 residues. In DNA, the CDR3 is TGTGCCAGCAGTTTGGGAGGGTCCTACGAGCAGTACTTC. Protein product: CASSLGGSYEQYF.

This chain uses TRBV11-2 with TRBJ2-7; D possibly corresponds to TRBD1 (6 bases). Germline lookup yields CDR1 SGHAT and CDR2 FQNNGV. V was pared by 1 base and J by 2 bases, with 12 bases between. The CDR3 totals 15 residues. CDR3 loop: CASSLVSRGTYEQYF. The CDR3 nucleotides read TGTGCCAGCAGCTTAGTAAGCAGGGGAACCTACGAGCAGTACTTC. Together with reference TRBV11-2 and TRBJ2-7, the CDR3 gives the full variable domain: EAGVAQSPRYKIIEKRQSVAFWCNPISGHATLYWYQQILGQGPKLLIQFQNNGVVDDSQLPKDRFSAERLKGVDSTLKIQPAKLEDSAVYLCASSLVSRGTYEQYFGPGTRLTVT.

The rearrangement links TRBV2 to TRBJ1-1, with D perhaps TRBD1 (5 bases). Germline V CDR1 and CDR2: SNHLY, FYNNEI. V dropped 9 bases and J dropped 0 bases, with 11 bases sitting between them. The CDR3 covers 13 residues. The CDR3 coding sequence is TGTGCCAGACTGGACAAACTGAACACTGAAGCTTTCTTT. Protein sequence: CARLDKLNTEAFF.

The CDR3 spells CASSMTGSTDTQYF. The CDR3 region has the DNA TGTGCCAGTAGTATGACAGGGAGCACAGATACGCAGTATTTT. The J gene is TRBJ2-3, the V gene TRBV19; 7 bases match TRBD1. CDR1 and CDR2 from the germline V gene are LNHDA and SQIVND (reference sequence). J was trimmed by 0 bases and V by 3 bases; bases with no gene match: 0. This CDR3 comprises 14 residues.

The V gene is TRBV5-3, the J gene TRBJ2-7; D call uncertain. TRBV5-3 falls under the ORF class, with uncertain function. This CDR3 has 15 amino acids. Trimming removed 1 base from V and 2 bases from J, with 13 bases in between. CDR3: CARSLRLQIAYEQYF. The CDR3 DNA reads as TGTGCCAGAAGCTTGCGATTACAGATCGCCTACGAGCAGTACTTC.

The rearrangement links TRBV10-1 to TRBJ2-3; 8 bases map to TRBD2. J lost 1 base, V lost 2 bases, and 17 bases had no gene match. Germline CDR1 is WNHNN and CDR2 is SYGVQD (reference sequence). This CDR3 comprises 20 residues. The CDR3 region has the DNA TGCGCCAGCAGTGAGAAGCGGGGGAACCACCCTCCTGGTTGCACAGATACGCAGTATTTT. The encoded protein is CASSEKRGNHPPGCTDTQYF.

This clone was seen a handful of times. This sequence joins TRBV6-5 and TRBJ1-6; D is possibly TRBD1 (5 bases). V was clipped by 2 bases and J by 7 bases, with 12 bases between them. Germline V gene data show CDR1 as MNHEY and CDR2 as SVGAGI. This CDR3 comprises 15 residues. The CDR3 bases are TGTGCCAGCAGTTACGCGCAGGGATGGAATTCACCCCTCCACTTT. Translating gives CASSYAQGWNSPLHF.

The gene calls are TRBV14 and TRBJ2-1; 7 nucleotides align to TRBD2. Germline V gene data show CDR1 as SGHDN and CDR2 as FVKESK. J was trimmed by 4 bases and V by 0 bases; bases with no gene match: 6. The length of the CDR3 is 16 residues. The CDR3 bases are TGTGCCAGCAGCCAAGATTGGGTAGCGGGTTACAATGAGCAGTTCTTC. Residues: CASSQDWVAGYNEQFF.

The chain carries TRBV30 and TRBJ2-1, with 7 bases identical to TRBD2. Looked up from germline, CDR1 is GTSNPN and CDR2 is SVGIG (reference sequence). The V gene end was trimmed by 0 bases and the J gene end by 8 bases; junction bases not matched to a gene: 10. This CDR3 is built from 15 residues. CDR3 sequence: CAWSVRGLWNDEQFF. DNA for the CDR3: TGTGCCTGGAGTGTACGGGGACTATGGAACGATGAGCAGTTCTTC. Together with reference TRBV30 and TRBJ2-1, the CDR3 gives the full variable domain: SQTIHQWPATLVQPVGSPLSLECTVEGTSNPNLYWYRQAAGRGLQLLFYSVGIGQISSEVPQNLSASRPQDRQFILSSKKLLLSDSGFYLCAWSVRGLWNDEQFFGPGTRLTVL.

In this sample, this clone turned up once. The V gene is TRBV7-9, the J gene TRBJ2-3; 8 bases are a match to TRBD1. The germline gives CDR1 SEHNR, CDR2 FQNEAQ (reference sequence). This CDR3 contains 15 residues. V shed 2 bases and J 1 base; nucleotides not matched to a gene: 2. The CDR3 nucleotides read TGTGCCAGCAGCTTACAGGGGGCTCGCACAGATACGCAGTATTTT. It codes for CASSLQGARTDTQYF.

The chain couples TRBV25-1 to TRBJ2-7; TRBD2 matches 9 bases. The J segment lost 6 bases and the V segment lost 0 bases, leaving 6 bases of the junction unmatched. CDR3 length: 15 residues. In germline, CDR1 is MGHDK, CDR2 SYGVNS. CDR3 bases: TGTGCCAGCAGTGAATATTCCAGGCGGGAGGGCGAGCAGTACTTC. Its translation is CASSEYSRREGEQYF.

The chain carries TRBV13 and TRBJ2-2; D may be TRBD1 (5 bases). The CDR3 extends over 16 amino acids. Germline V gene sequence: CDR1 PRHDT, CDR2 FYEKMQ (reference sequence). Trimming stripped 5 bases from V and 1 base from J, with 14 bases between. CDR3 amino acids: CASSPRTPQNTGELFF. Written as DNA, the CDR3 is TGTGCCAGCAGCCCCCGGACACCTCAGAACACCGGGGAGCTGTTTTTT.

The J gene is TRBJ2-7, the V gene TRBV7-2; 8 bases agree with TRBD2. This CDR3 is built from 14 residues. V was clipped by 5 bases and J by 4 bases; unmatched bases: 7. Looked up from germline, CDR1 is SGHTA and CDR2 is FQGNSA. As DNA, the CDR3 is TGTGCCAGCAGCCCCGGGAGGGGGTCGTACGAGCAGTACTTC. It yields the protein CASSPGRGSYEQYF.

A word on this clone: One junction end does not reproduce the germline sequence, and a read error may be involved. The chain is built from TRBV29-1 and TRBJ1-2; 10 bases agree with TRBD1. CDR3 length equals 12 residues. In germline, CDR1 is SQVTM, CDR2 ANQGSEA. CDR3 loop: CRVGQGERGYPF. DNA for the CDR3: TGCAGGGTTGGACAGGGGGAGCGCGGCTACCCCTTC.